This record looks at one TCR beta chain sequence and its context. Antigen: not known. Findings and caveats of the study: Tumor memory CD4+ T cell TCR gene usage clustered with blood and lymph node memory CD4+ cells and lymph node naive CD4+ cells.

Cells sorted as Tregs were CD4+, CD25+ and CD127-/low. Adaptor-ligated barcode primers were used to amplify TRBV12-4/TRBJ1-2 clonotypes. TCRdb fed the multiplex PCR reads into MiXCR, producing one record per CDR3 protein. The repertoire includes around 1,200 distinct CDR3 sequences, 20% of them detected once, and less than 7.5% sits in the top ten. Trimming pared 8 bases from V and 3 bases from J, leaving 4 bases between. The CDR3 consists of 10 residues. The TCR originated in a female donor with breast cancer. V gene TRBV12-3 or TRBV12-4 combines with J gene TRBJ1-2, with unresolved D. The sample consisted of Tregs sorted from blood. The CDR3 nucleotides read TGTGCCAGCGGAGACTATGGCTACACCTTC. It yields the protein CASGDYGYTF.